This TCR beta chain was found in a study of blood T cell repertoires in COVID-19. Study context: Spain, Italy and the United States supplied samples that represented acute and convalescent COVID-19.

A few counts support this clone. Germline lookup yields CDR1 GTSNPN and CDR2 SVGIG (reference sequence). Trimming removed 0 bases from V and 2 bases from J; junction bases left unmatched: 9. CDR3 size: 17 residues. Per the study methods: Amplification from reference gene primers served as the basis for estimated nucleated cell counts. Data came from immunoSEQ multiplex PCR; TCRdb stores just in-frame clones and leaves some out. V and J calls and clone size are given by that table; D and trimming were obtained from the DNA. This table has about 150,000 clones, approximately 80% appearing once. The clonotype comes from a human donor with acute or convalescent COVID-19. The donor label of this sample is uncertain. The chain combines TRBV30 with TRBJ1-5; 8 bases are a match to TRBD1. What was sequenced was peripheral blood. CDR3 in amino acids: CAWSVSRTGRGNQPQHF. In DNA, the CDR3 is TGTGCCTGGAGTGTAAGTAGGACAGGGCGAGGCAATCAGCCCCAGCATTTT.